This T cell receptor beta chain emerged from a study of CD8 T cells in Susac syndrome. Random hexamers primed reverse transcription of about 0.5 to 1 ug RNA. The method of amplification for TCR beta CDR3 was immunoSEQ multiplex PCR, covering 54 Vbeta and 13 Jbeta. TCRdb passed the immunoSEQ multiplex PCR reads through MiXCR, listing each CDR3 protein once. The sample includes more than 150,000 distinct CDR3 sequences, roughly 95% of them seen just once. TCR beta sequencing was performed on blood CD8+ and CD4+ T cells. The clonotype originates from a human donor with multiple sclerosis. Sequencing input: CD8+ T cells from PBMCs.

The DNA of the CDR3 is TGCACAGAAGAGACCCAGTACTTC. Translating gives CTEETQYF. This chain connects TRBV20-1 to TRBJ2-5; D gene ambiguous. The germline CDR1 and CDR2 sequences are DFQATT and SNEGSKA (reference sequence). The CDR3 has 8 residues.